These T cell receptor beta chains were read from a single sample in a study of cytomegalovirus exposure and HLA in healthy donors. Method: immunoSEQ multiplex PCR; TCRdb's copy keeps in-frame clones and lacks some. The data show about 160,000 clones, 75% seen once. Sequencing was done on a sample of PBMCs. The source is a woman in her forties or fifties in good health and CMV-seropositive. CDR3s include the opening cysteine and the closing phenylalanine or tryptophan. The D gene is left open where the match is weak. Not all rows give a size; the values are once, few, many and, for expanded clones, a class.

d_call	v_call	clone_size	j_call	cdr3_nt	cdr3_aa
NA	TRBV7-5	NA	TRBJ2-1	TGTGCCAGAAGCTCGACTCTAGCGGGCGCCTACAATGAGCAGTTCTTC	CARSSTLAGAYNEQFF
NA	TRBV2	NA	TRBJ1-2	TGTGCCAGCAGTGAGGATCGCGGGGCAGGCTATGGCTACACCTTC	CASSEDRGAGYGYTF
TRBD1	TRBV2	NA	TRBJ1-2	TGTGCCAGCAGTGAACAGCCAGGGGGAAATGGTGGCTACACCTTC	CASSEQPGGNGGYTF
TRBD1	TRBV10-3	NA	TRBJ1-1	TGTGCCGCCGGGGGACAGACGAACACTGAAGCTTTCTTT	CAAGGQTNTEAFF
NA	TRBV2	NA	TRBJ2-7	TGTGCCGGGAGAACCGGGACTCCGAACGGTGAGCAGTACTTC	CAGRTGTPNGEQYF
TRBD1	TRBV5-5	NA	TRBJ1-1	TGTGCCAGCAGCAGGACAGGGGGAGGAAACACTGAAGCTTTCTTT	CASSRTGGGNTEAFF
TRBD1	TRBV2	NA	TRBJ1-1	TGTGCCAGCCGGTACAGGGGAGAAGCTTTCTTT	CASRYRGEAFF
TRBD2	TRBV30	NA	TRBJ2-1	TGTGCCTGGAGAGATCTAGCGGGGGGGCCAAACTACAATGAGCAGTTCTTC	CAWRDLAGGPNYNEQFF
TRBD1	TRBV5-4	NA	TRBJ1-2	TGTGCCAGCAGCTGGGGACAGGGCCTTTCGCCCTATGGCTACACCTTC	CASSWGQGLSPYGYTF
NA	TRBV6-1	NA	TRBJ2-7	TGTGCCAGCAGTGAAAACAACTGGGACATCACCTACGAGCAGTACTTC	CASSENNWDITYEQYF
NA	TRBV2	once	TRBJ2-5	TGTGCCAGCAGTGACCGCGCCCTACCGAGGAACTTC	CASSDRALPRNF
NA	TRBV6-1	NA	TRBJ1-3	TGTGCCAGCAGCCCGGGGGGCGGGACAGGAAACACCATATATTTT	CASSPGGGTGNTIYF
TRBD1	TRBV19	few	TRBJ1-4	TGTGCCAGTAGTGTACCCAGGGGGCAGGGTGAAAAACTGTTTTTT	CASSVPRGQGEKLFF
TRBD2	TRBV10-3	NA	TRBJ2-1	TGTGCCATCAGCGGCCCACTTGGCGGGGGTTCCTACAATGAGCAGTTCTTC	CAISGPLGGGSYNEQFF